Listed here is a single T cell receptor (beta chain). The sample originates from a study of CD8 T cells in Susac syndrome. The multiple sclerosis control group comprised treatment-naive patients with stable or active relapsing-remitting disease. A quantity of about 0.45 to 1 ug RNA underwent reverse transcription using random hexamers. TCRdb re-derived calls from the immunoSEQ multiplex PCR reads in MiXCR, one entry per CDR3 protein. The sample contains approximately 280,000 distinct CDR3 sequences, more than 75% of which appear only once. CDR3 size: 13 residues. Germline V gene data show CDR1 as LNHNV and CDR2 as YYDKDF (reference sequence). With V trimmed by 3 bases and J by 12 bases, 10 bases remained unmatched.

The receptor was isolated from a human donor with multiple sclerosis. The sample taken for sequencing was CD8+ T cells from PBMCs. V usage is TRBV15 and J usage is TRBJ1-1; 7 bases line up with TRBD1. CDR3 in DNA: TGTGCCACCAGCAGTGTTGCAGGGGGAGGGTCTTTCTTT. It codes for CATSSVAGGGSFF.